The next 27 T cell receptor beta chains were all read from a single sample in a study of cytomegalovirus exposure and HLA in healthy donors. The PCR had 60 Vbeta and 13 Jbeta primers. Only in-frame clones appear in the TCRdb table, and some are missing; sequencing was by immunoSEQ multiplex PCR. The profile shows about 110,000 clones, 65% to 80% of them singletons. Sequenced input: PBMCs. The receptor set was obtained from a man in his thirties or forties in good health and CMV-seropositive.

Comment on this clone: One end of the junction is discordant with germline, which a read error may explain. V usage is TRBV7-2 and J usage is TRBJ1-2; 8 bases are a match to TRBD1. CDR1 and CDR2 from the germline V gene are SGHTA and FQGNSA. The CDR3 runs to 14 residues. This chain's CDR3 is CASSFGSGGYGYPF. In nucleotides, the CDR3 is TGTGCCAGCAGCTTCGGATCAGGGGGCTATGGCTACCCCTTC.

The chain is built from TRBV4-1 and TRBJ1-5; perhaps TRBD1 as D (6 bases). This CDR3 spans 13 amino acids. Per the germline V gene, CDR1 is MGHRA and CDR2 is YSYEKL. Trimming removed 4 bases from V and 4 bases from J, with 8 bases in between. This CDR3 reads CASSPTGNQPQHF. In DNA, the CDR3 is TGCGCCAGCAGCCCAACAGGGAATCAGCCCCAGCATTTT.

J is TRBJ2-7 and V is TRBV2; weak D call: TRBD2 (5 bases). V shed 0 bases and J shed 10 bases, with 10 bases lying between them. Per germline, CDR1 SNHLY and CDR2 FYNNEI. CDR3 length: 12 residues. The chain's CDR3 is CASSEAPGFQYF. For the CDR3, the DNA is TGTGCCAGCAGTGAAGCGCCGGGATTCCAGTACTTC.

The chain uses TRBV5-1 and TRBJ2-5, with a tentative D call TRBD2 (5 bases). Germline V gives CDR1 SGHRS, CDR2 YFSETQ. The CDR3 is 14 residues long. V was trimmed by 4 bases and J by 5 bases, leaving 15 bases between them. CDR3: CASSPLMGAETQYF. CDR3 coding DNA: TGCGCCAGCAGCCCTCTTATGGGAGCTGAGACCCAGTACTTC.

In the case of this clone: Compared with germline, one end of the junction differs, possibly owing to a read error. V is TRBV5-6 and J is TRBJ1-2; D is undetermined. The CDR3 consists of 15 residues. The germline CDR1 and CDR2 sequences are SGHDT and YYEEEE. The CDR3 sequence is CASSLGRGGNYGYPF. In nucleotides, the CDR3 is TGTGCCAGCAGCTTGGGTCGGGGTGGTAACTATGGCTACCCCTTC.

This chain connects TRBV7-2 to TRBJ1-6; D possibly corresponds to TRBD1 (5 bases). Germline V gene sequence: CDR1 SGHTA, CDR2 FQGNSA. V was shortened by 3 bases and J by 8 bases, with 14 bases between the two germline ends. The CDR3 sequence is 15 residues long. For the CDR3, the DNA is TGTGCCAGCAGCTTCACCCAGGGTCAGGATTCACCCCTCCACTTT. This translates into CASSFTQGQDSPLHF.

J is TRBJ2-5 and V is TRBV5-1, with 12 bases that match TRBD1. V was clipped by 5 bases and J by 5 bases; unmatched bases: 7. The CDR3 extends over 15 amino acids. The germline V gene has CDR1 SGHRS and CDR2 YFSETQ. In DNA, the CDR3 is TGCGCCAGCAGAGGGGGGACAGGGGGCGCGGAGACCCAGTACTTC. Its protein product is CASRGGTGGAETQYF.

This chain connects TRBV5-6 to TRBJ1-6; no firm D call. Germline V lookup: CDR1 SGHDT, CDR2 YYEEEE. V was pared by 4 bases and J by 11 bases, with 10 bases between. The CDR3 has 12 residues. The CDR3 protein is CASSLLEAPLHF. In DNA form, the CDR3 reads TGTGCCAGCAGCCTCCTTGAGGCACCCCTCCACTTT.

This chain connects TRBV5-1 to TRBJ2-7, with no clear D. Germline-derived CDR1 and CDR2 are SGHRS and YFSETQ. The CDR3 runs 14 residues. Between the trimmed V and J ends, which lost 2 bases and 0 bases, there was a span of 9 bases. The CDR3 sequence is CASSFGAVSYEQYF. The CDR3 DNA sequence: TGCGCCAGCAGCTTTGGAGCAGTCTCCTACGAGCAGTACTTC.

J is TRBJ2-2 and V is TRBV7-9; no definite D call. The ends were cut back, 3 bases at V and 7 bases at J, with 9 bases in the middle. This CDR3 has 13 amino acids. Per the germline V gene, CDR1 is SEHNR and CDR2 is FQNEAQ (reference sequence). In DNA form, the CDR3 reads TGTGCCAGCAGCTTTATGGGCGACGGGGAGCTGTTTTTT. This encodes CASSFMGDGELFF.

A note on this clone: Germline and junction disagree at one end, which may indicate a read error. V usage is TRBV28 and J usage is TRBJ2-5; TRBD1 aligns across 11 bases. The CDR3 covers 15 residues. Germline V lookup: CDR1 MDHEN, CDR2 SYDVKM. CDR3 nucleotides: TGTGCCAGCAGAAGGACAGGGGGCGGAAGAGAGGCCCAGTACTTC. Translated, it gives CASRRTGGGREAQYF.

The J gene is TRBJ2-1, the V gene TRBV7-2; 7 bases map to TRBD2. Germline V gives CDR1 SGHTA, CDR2 FQGNSA. The CDR3 loop spans 15 amino acids. Losses at the gene ends were 3 bases for V and 4 bases for J; bases not matched to a gene: 6. The CDR3 spells CASSFAGVQYNEQFF. The CDR3 bases are TGTGCCAGCAGCTTCGCGGGGGTTCAGTACAATGAGCAGTTCTTC.

The chain recombines TRBV14 with TRBJ2-7; the D gene is possibly TRBD1 (6 bases). V lost 2 bases and J 3 bases, leaving 14 bases between the germline ends. The CDR3 length is 15 residues. Germline CDR1 is SGHDN and CDR2 is FVKESK. CDR3 in amino acids: CASSQRQDMFYEQYF. The CDR3, as DNA: TGTGCCAGCAGCCAACGACAGGACATGTTCTACGAGCAGTACTTC.

Written as DNA, the CDR3 is TGTGCCAGCAGCTTGGCCGGGGGGCGAATGGGGGGCATTCAGTACTTC. Translated, it gives CASSLAGGRMGGIQYF. This chain joins TRBV5-6 and TRBJ2-4, with D perhaps matching TRBD2 (7 bases). Germline V gene lookup returns CDR1 SGHDT and CDR2 YYEEEE. V was clipped by 0 bases and J by 9 bases, with 19 bases between them. CDR3 length equals 16 residues.

This clone has only a few counts. The chain links TRBV7-7 to TRBJ2-2; a weak D match, TRBD1 (5 bases). Germline assignment: CDR1 SSHAT and CDR2 FNYEAQ (reference sequence). CDR3 length: 15 residues. Trimming pared 5 bases from V and 1 base from J, leaving 11 bases between. CDR3 DNA: TGTGCCAGCAGCCCCTTCACAGGGAACACCGGGGAGCTGTTTTTT. Translated, it gives CASSPFTGNTGELFF. Full variable domain (remainder filled in from reference TRBV7-7 and TRBJ2-2): GAGVSQSPRYKVTKRGQDVTLRCDPISSHATLYWYQQALGQGPEFLTYFNYEAQPDKSGLPSDRFSAERPEGSISTLTIQRTEQRDSAMYRCASSPFTGNTGELFFGEGSRLTVL.

V is TRBV5-1 and J is TRBJ2-7; TRBD2 matches at 9 bases. Germline V lookup: CDR1 SGHRS, CDR2 YFSETQ. This CDR3 region has 15 residues. V shed 0 bases and J 6 bases; nucleotides not matched to a gene: 7. The CDR3 region is CASSLGGGAVGEQYF. DNA of the CDR3: TGCGCCAGCAGCTTGGGCGGGGGGGCTGTAGGCGAGCAGTACTTC. The full variable domain, in which reference TRBV5-1 and TRBJ2-7 provide the parts outside the CDR3, is KAGVTQTPRYLIKTRGQQVTLSCSPISGHRSVSWYQQTPGQGLQFLFEYFSETQRNKGNFPGRFSGRQFSNSRSEMNVSTLELGDSALYLCASSLGGGAVGEQYFGPGTRLTVT.

Of note for this clone: At one end the junction does not follow the germline gene, possibly because of a read error. This chain uses TRBV7-6 with TRBJ2-5, with 8 bases fitting TRBD1. CDR3 length: 16 amino acids. Germline lookup yields CDR1 SGHVS and CDR2 FNYEAQ. CDR3 amino acids: CASSLDPGTGSRAVHF. DNA of the CDR3: TGTGCCAGCAGCTTAGATCCGGGGACAGGTTCCAGGGCGGTGCACTTC.

This clone appeared a few times. This chain uses TRBV10-3 with TRBJ2-7; 8 bases agree with TRBD1. The germline CDR1 and CDR2 sequences are ENHRY and SYGVKD. The trim removed 1 base at V and 7 bases at J, leaving 9 bases unmatched. The CDR3 is 15 amino acids. The DNA for the CDR3 is TGTGCCATCAGTGAGTTGACAGGGGCGCACGGGGAGCAGTACTTC. Its protein product is CAISELTGAHGEQYF.

This clone was seen more than once but under ten times. V gene TRBV7-8 combines with J gene TRBJ1-1; maybe TRBD1 (6 bases). Germline CDR1 reads SGHVS; CDR2 reads FQNEAQ. This CDR3 is built from 14 residues. Trimming took off 6 bases at V and 1 base at J, with 12 bases between the two ends. The CDR3 loop reads CASSTDSANTEAFF. CDR3 DNA: TGTGCCAGCAGTACGGACAGCGCGAACACTGAAGCTTTCTTT.

The chain is built from TRBV5-1 and TRBJ2-3, with D possibly matching TRBD2 (5 bases). The V and J ends lost 0 bases and 0 bases respectively, with 11 bases between them. CDR1 and CDR2 (germline): SGHRS, YFSETQ. The CDR3 is made up of 16 amino acids. The CDR3 here is CASSLGGQASTDTQYF. CDR3 DNA sequence: TGCGCCAGCAGCTTGGGAGGGCAGGCGAGCACAGATACGCAGTATTTT.

The chain joins TRBV28 to TRBJ2-3; the match to TRBD2 covers 12 bases. Trimming took 7 bases from V and 4 from J; bases not matched to a gene: 12. The CDR3 has 17 residues. From germline, CDR1 is MDHEN and CDR2 SYDVKM. The CDR3 loop reads CASTKGLAGGRADTQYF. The CDR3 DNA sequence: TGTGCCAGCACCAAGGGGCTAGCGGGGGGGCGGGCAGATACGCAGTATTTT.

This chain joins TRBV30 and TRBJ2-2; the D gene is possibly TRBD2 (5 bases). CDR3 length equals 15 residues. In germline, CDR1 is GTSNPN, CDR2 SVGIG (reference sequence). V dropped 0 bases and J dropped 4 bases, with 12 bases sitting between them. The CDR3 region is CAWSVNGVGTGELFF. The DNA of the CDR3 is TGTGCCTGGAGTGTAAACGGGGTTGGCACCGGGGAGCTGTTTTTT.

The V gene is TRBV29-1, the J gene TRBJ1-1; tentative D call: TRBD1 (5 bases). The CDR3 spans 15 residues. CDR1 and CDR2 (germline): SQVTM, ANQGSEA. Trimming shortened V by 1 base and J by 5 bases, and 17 bases separated the two germline ends. CDR3 bases: TGCAGCGTTGAAGCTTCGGTAGGGGCGGGAACTGAAGCTTTCTTT. Protein product: CSVEASVGAGTEAFF.

The chain couples TRBV6-5 to TRBJ2-3; D is uncertain. Trimming took 4 bases from V and 2 from J, leaving 10 bases between them. CDR1 is MNHEY and CDR2 is SVGAGI in the germline V gene. This CDR3 contains 14 residues. CDR3 residues: CASSSELFTDTQYF. In DNA form, the CDR3 reads TGTGCCAGCAGTTCGGAGTTATTCACAGATACGCAGTATTTT.

J is TRBJ2-2 and V is TRBV2; no clear D. CDR1 is SNHLY and CDR2 is FYNNEI in the germline V gene. The CDR3 is 11 amino acids. Between the trimmed V and J ends, which lost 6 bases and 4 bases, there was a span of 3 bases. The CDR3 loop reads CASSITGELFF. CDR3 DNA sequence: TGTGCCAGCAGCATCACCGGGGAGCTGTTTTTT.

This clone has just one count. The rearrangement links TRBV5-1 to TRBJ1-3; D remains ambiguous. V shed 4 bases and J shed 0 bases, with 11 bases lying between them. The germline V gene has CDR1 SGHRS and CDR2 YFSETQ. The CDR3 runs to 15 residues. The CDR3 bases are TGCGCCAGCAGCACAGAGATGAGCTCTGGAAACACCATATATTTT. Translation gives CASSTEMSSGNTIYF.

J is TRBJ1-2 and V is TRBV6-5; D gene ambiguous. The germline V gene has CDR1 MNHEY and CDR2 SVGAGI. The CDR3 extends over 16 amino acids. V was trimmed by 0 bases and J by 8 bases, leaving 19 bases between them. CDR3 region: CASSYSLEPGGRGYTF. The CDR3 coding sequence is TGTGCCAGCAGTTACTCCTTGGAACCGGGAGGTCGCGGCTACACCTTC.